These 32 T cell receptor beta chains came from one sample sequenced in a study of sequential checkpoint blockade in melanoma. The treatment was: randomized to nivolumab then ipilimumab (arm A) or the reverse (arm B). Assay used: immunoSEQ multiplex PCR; TCRdb lists only in-frame clones, some missing. This table has 35,000 to 40,000 clones, roughly a third appearing once. The sequences come from tumor tissue (inferred from file names), collected from a patient given nivolumab and ipilimumab in sequence. These receptor sequences come from a human donor with melanoma.

Written as DNA, the CDR3 is TGTGCTAGTGGTTTTAAGGAGTATGGCTACACCTTC. Encoded protein: CASGFKEYGYTF. The genes are TRBV12-5 and TRBJ1-2, with D unresolved. Trimming pared 3 bases from V and 5 bases from J, leaving 7 bases between. Germline V CDR1 and CDR2: LGHNT, FRNRAP. The CDR3 is made up of 12 amino acids.

This clone was seen more than once but under ten times. V gene TRBV6-8 combines with J gene TRBJ2-7; 11 bases agree with TRBD2. Germline CDR1 MNHGY, CDR2 SAAAGT. V was clipped by 2 bases and J by 0 bases; unmatched bases: 6. This CDR3 has 17 amino acids. In nucleotides, the CDR3 is TGTGCCAGCAGTTACACGTCCGGACTAGCGGGCTCCTACGAGCAGTACTTC. As protein: CASSYTSGLAGSYEQYF.

CDR3 protein: CAWSESRLFQETQYF. CDR3 nucleotides: TGTGCCTGGAGTGAAAGTAGACTCTTCCAAGAGACCCAGTACTTC. The gene calls are TRBV30 and TRBJ2-5; no clear D. Trimming took off 1 base at V and 1 base at J, with 13 bases between the two ends. Germline V lookup: CDR1 GTSNPN, CDR2 SVGIG (reference sequence). The CDR3 covers 15 residues.

Here the CDR3 reads CSVEVGGIGTDTQYF. CDR3 sequence (DNA): TGCAGCGTTGAAGTCGGAGGGATTGGCACAGATACGCAGTATTTT. The chain links TRBV29-1 to TRBJ2-3; the D gene is possibly TRBD2 (6 bases). CDR1 SQVTM and CDR2 ANQGSEA come from the germline V gene. Trimming left V 1 base short and J 1 base short, with 12 bases between. The CDR3 consists of 15 residues.

The chain uses TRBV11-3 and TRBJ2-2, with 7 bases lining up with TRBD2. The CDR3 spans 14 residues. V lost 3 bases and J lost 8; bases outside the gene matches: 6. Germline CDR1 is SGHNT and CDR2 is YENEEA. This CDR3 is CASSLVRERGELFF. The CDR3 DNA follows: TGTGCCAGCAGCTTGGTGCGGGAGAGGGGGGAGCTGTTTTTT.

This clone occurred a few times. The chain combines TRBV6-7 with TRBJ2-2; D remains unclear. TRBV6-7 belongs to the ORF category, with a function that is uncertain. The V end lost 8 bases, the J end lost 0 bases, and 4 bases lay between the germline ends. The CDR3 length is 12 residues. This CDR3 reads CASWPNTGELFF. The CDR3 bases are TGTGCCAGCTGGCCGAACACCGGGGAGCTGTTTTTT.

This clone was seen a handful of times. The J gene is TRBJ1-2, the V gene TRBV7-1; D perhaps matches TRBD1 (5 bases). TRBV7-1 is an open reading frame whose function is uncertain. The CDR3 length is 13 residues. V was shortened by 5 bases and J by 8 bases, with 15 bases between the two germline ends. Written as DNA, the CDR3 is TGTGCCAGCAGCCTTGACAGAATGAGCGGCTACACCTTC. This codes for CASSLDRMSGYTF.

This clone was picked up a small number of times. This chain uses TRBV6-8 with TRBJ2-7; D could derive from TRBD1 or TRBD2 (5 bases each). CDR1 and CDR2 (germline): MNHGY, SAAAGT. The CDR3 contains 15 residues. V lost 1 base to trimming and J lost 4 bases, with 14 bases between them. The CDR3 DNA sequence: TGTGCCAGCAGTTACTTGGGGACCCCTCCTTACGAGCAGTACTTC. It codes for CASSYLGTPPYEQYF.

This chain uses TRBV7-4 with TRBJ2-7; D not resolved. Trimming took 6 bases from V and 0 from J, leaving 9 bases between them. This CDR3 region has 13 residues. Germline CDR1 SGHVT, CDR2 SQSDAQ. The CDR3: CASSEGVSYEQYF. CDR3 in DNA: TGTGCCAGCAGTGAAGGTGTCTCCTACGAGCAGTACTTC.

The V and J genes are TRBV7-7 and TRBJ2-7; 9 bases align to TRBD1. From germline, CDR1 is SSHAT and CDR2 FNYEAQ (reference sequence). The CDR3 is 16 residues long. Losses at the gene ends were 3 bases for V and 2 bases for J; bases not matched to a gene: 8. In DNA, the CDR3 is TGTGCCAGCAGCTTTAGAGGACAGGGGATAGCCTACGAGCAGTACTTC. Translating it yields CASSFRGQGIAYEQYF.

This clone was detected a few times. The chain combines TRBV7-5 with TRBJ1-5. TRBV7-5 is termed a pseudogene. This CDR3 is built from 17 residues. CDR3 loop: CASSLTEAGYRNQPQHF. CDR3 in DNA: TGTGCCAGCAGCTTGACCGAGGCCGGGTACCGCAATCAGCCCCAGCATTTT.

The gene calls are TRBV6-8 and TRBJ2-3, with 7 bases aligning to TRBD1. Trimming cost V 5 bases and J 2 bases; bases outside gene matches: 4. Looked up from germline, CDR1 is MNHGY and CDR2 is SAAAGT. The CDR3 sequence is 14 residues long. The CDR3 loop reads CASSRQGYTDTQYF. The CDR3 nucleotides are TGTGCCAGCAGTCGACAGGGCTACACAGATACGCAGTATTTT.

This clone was seen a single time. The gene calls are TRBV12-5 and TRBJ1-1; tentatively, D is TRBD1 (6 bases). The CDR3 has 16 amino acids. V gave up 2 bases and J gave up 2 bases, with 15 bases separating them. Germline V gene data show CDR1 as LGHNT and CDR2 as FRNRAP. Here the CDR3 DNA reads TGTGCTAGTGGTTTGTCATCCGGGACACATAACACTGAAGCTTTCTTT. It specifies CASGLSSGTHNTEAFF.

This clone was detected a few times. One end of the junction fails to match germline, which may point to a read error. This chain uses TRBV6-4 with TRBJ1-1; 8 bases align to TRBD1. The CDR3 sequence is 16 residues long. Germline values: CDR1 MRHNA, CDR2 SNTAGT. CDR3 residues: CASSYSRQGWNTEAFF. In nucleotides, the CDR3 is TGTGCCAGCAGTTACTCCCGACAGGGGTGGAACACTGAAGCTTTCTTT.

Within the sample, this clone is medium-sized. This rearrangement joins TRBV11-3 to TRBJ2-2, with D perhaps matching TRBD2 (6 bases). Germline V CDR1 and CDR2: SGHNT, YENEEA. CDR3 length: 17 amino acids. Trimming shortened V by 5 bases and J by 1 base, and 17 bases separated the two germline ends. CDR3 amino acids: CASSAGSADLNTGELFF. Written as DNA, the CDR3 is TGTGCCAGCAGCGCGGGATCAGCCGATTTGAACACCGGGGAGCTGTTTTTT.

V and J are TRBV9 and TRBJ2-7; TRBD1 or TRBD2 may be the D gene (5 bases each). Trimming cost V 4 bases and J 0 bases, with 8 bases left between them. The CDR3 loop spans 13 amino acids. The germline gives CDR1 SGDLS, CDR2 YYNGEE. The CDR3 coding sequence is TGTGCCAGCAGCACGGGGACCTCCTACGAGCAGTACTTC. Translation gives CASSTGTSYEQYF.

This clone has a handful of counts. The chain combines TRBV30 with TRBJ1-2, with D possibly matching TRBD1 (5 bases). Germline V gene lookup returns CDR1 GTSNPN and CDR2 SVGIG (reference sequence). The CDR3 has 15 amino acids. Trimming took off 2 bases at V and 3 bases at J, with 16 bases between the two ends. Here the CDR3 DNA reads TGTGCCTGGAGTCCCCTTTACGGGACTTACTATGGCTACACCTTC. Translated, it gives CAWSPLYGTYYGYTF. Full variable domain (remainder filled in from reference TRBV30 and TRBJ1-2): SQTIHQWPATLVQPVGSPLSLECTVEGTSNPNLYWYRQAAGRGLQLLFYSVGIGQISSEVPQNLSASRPQDRQFILSSKKLLLSDSGFYLCAWSPLYGTYYGYTFGSGTRLTVV.

The chain uses TRBV9 and TRBJ2-3; 10 bases are shared with TRBD2. The germline V gene encodes CDR1 SGDLS and CDR2 YYNGEE. CDR3 length equals 20 residues. V lost 5 bases, J lost 5 bases, and 23 bases stayed unmatched. CDR3 nucleotides: TGTGCCAGCAGTTCCGTGGGGGGCCCCTCTCTAGCGGGGGAGAGAGATACGCAGTATTTT. Its translation: CASSSVGGPSLAGERDTQYF.

This clone was observed a handful of times. V usage is TRBV11-3 and J usage is TRBJ2-7; TRBD2 matches 8 bases. The CDR3 is 15 amino acids. The J segment lost 4 bases and the V segment lost 0 bases, leaving 5 bases of the junction unmatched. CDR1 and CDR2 from the germline V gene are SGHNT and YENEEA. CDR3 coding DNA: TGTGCCAGCAGCTTAGAGCCAGCGGGAGAATACGAGCAGTACTTC. This gives the protein CASSLEPAGEYEQYF. Using reference TRBV11-3 and TRBJ2-7 for the parts outside the CDR3, the full variable domain is EAGVVQSPRYKIIEKKQPVAFWCNPISGHNTLYWYLQNLGQGPELLIRYENEEAVDDSQLPKDRFSAERLKGVDSTLKIQPAELGDSAVYLCASSLEPAGEYEQYFGPGTRLTVT.

The rearrangement links TRBV6-8 to TRBJ2-7, with unresolved D. Germline loops: CDR1 MNHGY, CDR2 SAAAGT. The CDR3 consists of 15 residues. V lost 5 bases and J lost 0, with 14 bases in between. The CDR3 loop reads CASSRSYDPSYEQYF. CDR3 in DNA: TGTGCCAGCAGTCGAAGTTACGATCCCTCCTACGAGCAGTACTTC.

This clone was detected ten times or more. The chain joins TRBV11-3 to TRBJ1-5, with 9 bases fitting TRBD1. The CDR3 is 15 residues long. The germline V gene has CDR1 SGHNT and CDR2 YENEEA. Germline trimming cut 5 bases from V and 3 bases from J; bases unmatched to any gene: 5. The CDR3 loop is CASSPDRGVNQPQHF. The CDR3 DNA sequence: TGTGCCAGCAGCCCGGACAGGGGAGTCAATCAGCCCCAGCATTTT.

The chain recombines TRBV19 with TRBJ1-1, with 8 bases aligning to TRBD1. The germline gives CDR1 LNHDA, CDR2 SQIVND (reference sequence). Losses at the gene ends were 5 bases for V and 2 bases for J; bases not matched to a gene: 4. The CDR3 is 14 amino acids. The CDR3 bases are TGTGCCAGTAGTGACAGGGGAATTAACACTGAAGCTTTCTTT. Translating gives CASSDRGINTEAFF. Using reference TRBV19 and TRBJ1-1 for the parts outside the CDR3, the full variable domain is DGGITQSPKYLFRKEGQNVTLSCEQNLNHDAMYWYRQDPGQGLRLIYYSQIVNDFQKGDIAEGYSVSREKKESFPLTVTSAQKNPTAFYLCASSDRGINTEAFFGQGTRLTVV.

This clone showed up just a few times. The rearrangement uses TRBV6-8 and TRBJ2-7; perhaps TRBD2 as D (5 bases). The CDR3 contains 14 residues. Per the germline V gene, CDR1 is MNHGY and CDR2 is SAAAGT. V lost 6 bases and J 6 bases, leaving 18 bases between the germline ends. The CDR3 is CASSPLALSSEQYF. CDR3 DNA: TGTGCCAGCAGCCCCCTAGCCCTCTCTTCCGAGCAGTACTTC.

The chain carries TRBV6-8 and TRBJ1-1; no firm D call. The V end lost 8 bases, the J end lost 1 base, and 8 bases lay between the germline ends. CDR1 and CDR2 from the germline V gene are MNHGY and SAAAGT. The CDR3 sequence is 12 residues long. CDR3 coding DNA: TGTGCCAGCCGCCAGGAGAACACTGAAGCTTTCTTT. Translated, it gives CASRQENTEAFF.

The gene calls are TRBV19 and TRBJ1-1, with 8 nucleotides matching TRBD1. Germline-derived CDR1 and CDR2 are LNHDA and SQIVND (reference sequence). The CDR3 loop spans 13 amino acids. V gave up 7 bases and J gave up 5 bases; unmatched junction bases: 6. CDR3 bases: TGTGCCAGTATCGTACAGGGGGGGACTGAAGCTTTCTTT. Translating it yields CASIVQGGTEAFF.

This clone was found a few times. The V and J genes are TRBV7-8 and TRBJ2-3, with unresolved D. The germline V and J ends were trimmed by 5 bases and 3 bases, with 9 bases remaining between them. CDR1 SGHVS and CDR2 FQNEAQ come from the germline V gene. The CDR3 runs 13 residues. Here the CDR3 DNA reads TGTGCCAGCAGCCCCCACGGAACAGATACGCAGTATTTT. Its translation: CASSPHGTDTQYF.

This chain links TRBV19 with TRBJ2-1, with D perhaps TRBD2 (6 bases). CDR3 size: 13 residues. Trimming removed 5 bases from V and 10 bases from J, with 15 bases in between. Germline-derived CDR1 and CDR2 are LNHDA and SQIVND (reference sequence). The CDR3 here is CASSSQRGGEQFF. CDR3 in DNA: TGTGCCAGTAGTTCCCAACGTGGGGGGGAGCAGTTCTTC.

The CDR3 DNA is TGTGCCTGGAGTGTAATAGCTGAAGCTTTCTTT. Protein sequence: CAWSVIAEAFF. The genes are TRBV30 and TRBJ1-1, with no clear D. This CDR3 comprises 11 residues. Trimming cost V 0 bases and J 6 bases, with 5 bases left between them. Germline V gives CDR1 GTSNPN, CDR2 SVGIG (reference sequence).

This chain connects TRBV30 to TRBJ1-5, with a possible D match to TRBD1 (5 bases). Deletions cut 1 base from V and 4 bases from J, with 8 bases between. The CDR3 length is 13 residues. The germline gives CDR1 GTSNPN, CDR2 SVGIG (reference sequence). The CDR3 DNA reads as TGTGCCTGGAGTGGGGACCGAAATCAGCCCCAGCATTTT. It codes for CAWSGDRNQPQHF.

This clone has just a few counts. The chain uses TRBV6-8 and TRBJ2-7; a possible D gene is TRBD1 (6 bases). Trimming took 7 bases from V and 6 from J, leaving 16 bases between them. Germline V lookup: CDR1 MNHGY, CDR2 SAAAGT. The CDR3 has 13 amino acids. The CDR3, as DNA: TGTGCCAGCATCGACTCAGGGGTAATCGAGCAGTACTTC. Amino acid sequence: CASIDSGVIEQYF.

The J gene is TRBJ1-4, the V gene TRBV11-3, with D unclear. V lost 5 bases to trimming and J lost 1 base, with 8 bases between them. The germline CDR1 and CDR2 sequences are SGHNT and YENEEA. The CDR3 is made up of 14 amino acids. CDR3 sequence reads: CASSPEGTNEKLFF. The CDR3 DNA sequence: TGTGCCAGCAGCCCCGAGGGAACTAATGAAAAACTGTTTTTT.

This clone occurred a few times. This sequence joins TRBV30 and TRBJ1-5, with D perhaps TRBD1 (6 bases). Trimming took off 2 bases at V and 5 bases at J, with 13 bases between the two ends. Germline CDR1 is GTSNPN and CDR2 is SVGIG (reference sequence). The CDR3 is 14 amino acids. As DNA, the CDR3 is TGTGCCTGGAGTTCAGGGGTATTTGATCAGCCCCAGCATTTT. Protein: CAWSSGVFDQPQHF.